The 30 T cell receptor beta chains listed next were all sequenced from one sample in a study of Graves' ophthalmopathy and Graves' hyperthyroidism. Amplified TCR beta CDR3 regions were obtained using RNA transcripts as template. First-round RT-PCR relied on HTBI primers, and a second-round multiplex PCR came next. TCRdb fed the multiplex PCR reads into MiXCR, producing one record per CDR3 protein. The data hold tens of thousands of distinct CDR3 sequences, with more than 40% observed a single time. Sequencing input: peripheral blood. The receptors stem from an adult woman with Graves' ophthalmopathy.

Many counts were recorded for this clonotype. J is TRBJ2-1 and V is TRBV19; a weak D match, TRBD2 (7 bases). The CDR3 contains 14 residues. V dropped 5 bases and J dropped 8 bases, with 16 bases sitting between them. Germline V gene sequence: CDR1 LNHDA, CDR2 SQIVND (reference sequence). The CDR3 sequence is CASSPLAGADEQFF. In DNA form, the CDR3 reads TGTGCCAGTAGTCCTCTTGCGGGGGCGGATGAGCAGTTCTTC.

In its sample, this clonotype was seen many times. The chain couples TRBV11-2 to TRBJ2-7, with D unclear. Trimming stripped 3 bases from V and 0 bases from J, with 9 bases between. The CDR3 loop spans 14 amino acids. Looked up from germline, CDR1 is SGHAT and CDR2 is FQNNGV. This CDR3 is CASSFQYSSYEQYF. DNA of the CDR3: TGTGCCAGCAGCTTTCAATATAGCTCCTACGAGCAGTACTTC.

On this clonotype itself: A read error may explain this, as a much larger clone is one base away. CDR3 in DNA: TGTGCCAGCAGTGAACCAGGACGGAAGAGGAATGAGCAGTCCTTC. Amino acids: CASSEPGRKRNEQSF. V and J are TRBV6-1 and TRBJ2-1; D uncertain. CDR1 and CDR2 from the germline V gene are MNHNS and SASEGT. This CDR3 spans 15 amino acids.

This clonotype appeared many times. This rearrangement joins TRBV6-1 to TRBJ2-7; 10 nucleotides agree with TRBD2. Germline CDR1 MNHNS, CDR2 SASEGT. The V and J ends lost 7 bases and 1 base, in that order; junction bases with no gene match: 7. The CDR3 runs to 15 residues. CDR3 amino acids: CASTGEAGGSYEQYF. The CDR3 bases are TGTGCCAGCACCGGTGAAGCGGGAGGGTCCTACGAGCAGTACTTC.

This clonotype was found a few times. The J gene is TRBJ2-1, the V gene TRBV29-1; 9 nucleotides line up with TRBD2. CDR3 size: 13 residues. The V segment lost 7 bases and the J segment 2 bases; nucleotides outside the gene matches: 3. Germline V gene data show CDR1 as SQVTM and CDR2 as ANQGSEA. CDR3 in amino acids: CSGLAGAYNEQFF. DNA of the CDR3: TGCAGCGGCTTAGCGGGAGCCTACAATGAGCAGTTCTTC.

The chain links TRBV7-3 to TRBJ2-1; D is unclear. The CDR3 is 15 amino acids. Trimming shortened V by 3 bases and J by 4 bases, and 13 bases separated the two germline ends. CDR1 SGHTA and CDR2 FQGTGA come from the germline V gene. CDR3: CASSLGLARYNEQFF. The DNA of the CDR3 is TGTGCCAGCAGCTTGGGCCTGGCGAGATACAATGAGCAGTTCTTC. Full variable domain (remainder filled in from reference TRBV7-3 and TRBJ2-1): GAGVSQTPSNKVTEKGKYVELRCDPISGHTALYWYRQSLGQGPEFLIYFQGTGAADDSGLPNDRFFAVRPEGSVSTLKIQRTERGDSAVYLCASSLGLARYNEQFFGPGTRLTVL.

This clonotype was counted many times. The V gene is TRBV11-3, the J gene TRBJ2-1; D could derive from TRBD1 or TRBD2 (6 bases each). The germline CDR1 and CDR2 sequences are SGHNT and YENEEA. The V gene lost 1 base and the J gene lost 9 bases, with 10 bases spanning the gap. The CDR3 has 13 residues. The CDR3 DNA follows: TGTGCCAGCAGCTTAGGGGGGGCCGGTGAGCAGTTCTTC. Protein product: CASSLGGAGEQFF.

V usage is TRBV20-1 and J usage is TRBJ2-7; D gene uncertain. The CDR3 is 9 residues long. The germline CDR1 and CDR2 sequences are DFQATT and SNEGSKA (reference sequence). The V end lost 1 base, the J end lost 7 bases, and 2 bases lay between the germline ends. The CDR3 bases are TGCAGTGCTAGAGGGGAGCAGTACTTC. Translating it yields CSARGEQYF.

The chain links TRBV20-1 to TRBJ1-5, with TRBD1 identical over 11 bases. The germline gives CDR1 DFQATT, CDR2 SNEGSKA (reference sequence). The CDR3 has 14 amino acids. The chain's CDR3 is CSAWTGGSNQPQHF. The CDR3 DNA follows: TGCAGCGCTTGGACAGGGGGCAGCAATCAGCCCCAGCATTTT.

The chain carries TRBV20-1 and TRBJ1-2; D is ambiguous. With 3 bases removed from V and 7 bases from J, the gap between germline ends came to 18 bases. The CDR3 spans 14 residues. Germline CDR1 reads DFQATT; CDR2 reads SNEGSKA (reference sequence). CDR3 sequence: CSASVTSGRIGYTF. DNA of the CDR3: TGCAGTGCTAGTGTGACTAGCGGGAGAATTGGCTACACCTTC.

This clonotype was seen ten or more times. The rearrangement uses TRBV29-1 and TRBJ2-1; 7 nucleotides match TRBD2. The CDR3 consists of 17 residues. The germline V gene has CDR1 SQVTM and CDR2 ANQGSEA. The trim removed 3 bases at V and 5 bases at J, leaving 16 bases unmatched. The CDR3 DNA sequence: TGCAGCGTTGAGGTGTCAACTCTAGCGGTTGGGAACAATGAGCAGTTCTTC. It is translated as CSVEVSTLAVGNNEQFF.

The count of this clonotype is one. V usage is TRBV20-1 and J usage is TRBJ2-1; the match to TRBD2 covers 8 bases. This CDR3 region has 16 residues. Germline V gives CDR1 DFQATT, CDR2 SNEGSKA (reference sequence). V lost 0 bases, J lost 3 bases, and 7 bases stayed unmatched. The CDR3: CSARDRPGGGYNEQFF. CDR3 DNA sequence: TGCAGTGCTAGAGATCGTCCGGGAGGGGGCTACAATGAGCAGTTCTTC.

The rearrangement uses TRBV6-5 and TRBJ1-1, with D unresolved. V was clipped by 5 bases and J by 1 base, with 17 bases between them. The germline V gene encodes CDR1 MNHEY and CDR2 SVGAGI. CDR3 length equals 16 residues. CDR3 bases: TGTGCCAGCAGTCGATCCCGGACTAGCGGGAACACTGAAGCTTTCTTT. Its translation: CASSRSRTSGNTEAFF.

This clonotype was recorded at least ten times. The gene calls are TRBV20-1 and TRBJ2-7, with 10 bases fitting TRBD2. The CDR3 covers 13 residues. CDR1 and CDR2 from the germline V gene are DFQATT and SNEGSKA (reference sequence). Trimming took 6 bases from V and 1 from J; bases not matched to a gene: 3. In nucleotides, the CDR3 is TGCAGTGCCGTAGCGGGAGGATCCTACGAGCAGTACTTC. The encoded protein is CSAVAGGSYEQYF.

For this clonotype: This may arise from a read error, as a much more abundant clone is one base away. V usage is TRBV3-1 and J usage is TRBJ2-3, with 11 positions matching TRBD1. The CDR3 has 14 amino acids. Germline V lookup: CDR1 LGHDT, CDR2 YNNKEL (reference sequence). This CDR3 is CASRGQGVTDTRYF. The CDR3 nucleotides are TGTGCCAGCAGGGGACAGGGGGTTACAGATACGCGGTATTTT.

This clonotype was counted once. The chain carries TRBV7-9 and TRBJ1-6; D is uncertain. Germline V gives CDR1 SEHNR, CDR2 FQNEAQ (reference sequence). The V gene lost 5 bases and the J gene lost 7 bases, with 12 bases spanning the gap. The CDR3 loop spans 14 amino acids. The chain's CDR3 is CASSRGSSNSPLHF. In DNA, the CDR3 is TGTGCCAGCAGCCGAGGAAGTAGCAATTCACCCCTCCACTTT.

The V call is TRBV15, the J call TRBJ2-1; D possibly corresponds to TRBD1 (5 bases). CDR3 length equals 15 residues. Trimming shortened V by 0 bases and J by 6 bases, and 12 bases separated the two germline ends. The germline CDR1 and CDR2 sequences are LNHNV and YYDKDF (reference sequence). The CDR3 nucleotides read TGTGCCACCAGCAGAGATCTCTGGGGCCCCAATGAGCAGTTCTTC. This encodes CATSRDLWGPNEQFF. The variable domain in full, completed from reference TRBV15 and TRBJ2-1, reads DAMVIQNPRYQVTQFGKPVTLSCSQTLNHNVMYWYQQKSSQAPKLLFHYYDKDFNNEADTPDNFQSRRPNTSFCFLDIRSPGLGDTAMYLCATSRDLWGPNEQFFGPGTRLTVL.

This clonotype has only one observation. The J gene is TRBJ1-1, the V gene TRBV2, with D possibly matching TRBD1 (6 bases). CDR1 SNHLY and CDR2 FYNNEI come from the germline V gene. The CDR3 is made up of 13 amino acids. The germline V and J ends were trimmed by 6 bases and 4 bases, with 12 bases remaining between them. In DNA, the CDR3 is TGTGCCAGCAGCCCACAGGGAAGCACTGAAGCTTTCTTT. Protein: CASSPQGSTEAFF.

There are many counts of this clonotype. J is TRBJ2-3 and V is TRBV20-1, with TRBD2 matching 13 bases. The CDR3 consists of 16 residues. Germline loops: CDR1 DFQATT, CDR2 SNEGSKA (reference sequence). V was clipped by 2 bases and J by 6 bases; unmatched bases: 8. CDR3 region: CSARPPTSGRRDTQYF. CDR3 in DNA: TGCAGTGCTAGACCGCCGACTAGCGGGAGGAGGGATACGCAGTATTTT.

This clonotype was seen at least ten times. The rearrangement joins TRBV6-5 to TRBJ2-7, with 11 positions matching TRBD1. The CDR3 is 16 amino acids. V trimming: 3 bases; J trimming: 6 bases; junction bases outside the gene matches: 10. The germline CDR1 and CDR2 sequences are MNHEY and SVGAGI. The CDR3 loop reads CASSYSAGTGGLEQYF. The CDR3 coding sequence is TGTGCCAGCAGTTATTCGGCCGGGACAGGGGGTCTCGAGCAGTACTTC.

This clonotype is medium-sized (0.01 to 0.1%) in the sample. CDR3 coding DNA: TGTGCCACCAGTGCCCACACCCGACAGGTTGGAGATTCACCCCTCCACTTT. It specifies CATSAHTRQVGDSPLHF. V is TRBV24-1 and J is TRBJ1-6, with TRBD1 as a possible D gene (6 bases). The V end was cut by 5 bases, the J end by 8 bases, with 21 bases between. The CDR3 sequence is 17 residues long. The V gene's germline CDR1 is KGHDR and CDR2 SFDVKD.

The rearrangement links TRBV20-1 to TRBJ1-2; D unresolved. Trimming stripped 2 bases from V and 8 bases from J, with 9 bases between. Germline V gives CDR1 DFQATT, CDR2 SNEGSKA (reference sequence). The CDR3 covers 11 residues. The CDR3 DNA follows: TGCAGTGCTAGATTGGGCCCCGGCTACACCTTC. It yields the protein CSARLGPGYTF.

The J gene is TRBJ2-3, the V gene TRBV20-1; D ambiguous. CDR1 is DFQATT, CDR2 SNEGSKA, per germline (reference sequence). The CDR3 has 12 amino acids. The ends were cut back, 3 bases at V and 11 bases at J, with 15 bases in the middle. CDR3 region: CSASGHYNEQYF. The DNA for the CDR3 is TGCAGTGCTAGCGGGCACTACAATGAGCAGTATTTT.

This clonotype was observed a single time. This chain links TRBV25-1 with TRBJ2-1; 8 positions agree with TRBD1. J lost 8 bases, V lost 5 bases, and 14 bases had no gene match. The CDR3 is 16 amino acids. The V gene's germline CDR1 is MGHDK and CDR2 SYGVNS. CDR3: CASSLSGQGLHDEQFF. In DNA, the CDR3 is TGTGCCAGCAGTTTATCCGGACAGGGACTTCACGATGAGCAGTTCTTC.

The sample holds a few counts of this clonotype. The V gene is TRBV7-9, the J gene TRBJ2-3; D possibly corresponds to TRBD2 (6 bases). V was cut by 10 bases and J by 11 bases, with 25 bases left in between. CDR3 length: 14 amino acids. Germline V gene sequence: CDR1 SEHNR, CDR2 FQNEAQ (reference sequence). This CDR3 is CAIGGTGDYNEQYF. CDR3 DNA sequence: TGTGCCATCGGCGGGACTGGAGACTACAATGAGCAGTATTTT. Variable domain in full (rest from reference TRBV7-9 and TRBJ2-3): DTGVSQNPRHKITKRGQNVTFRCDPISEHNRLYWYRQTLGQGPEFLTYFQNEAQLEKSRLLSDRFSAERPKGSFSTLEIQRTEQGDSAMYLCAIGGTGDYNEQYFGPGTRLTVL.

The chain uses TRBV25-1 and TRBJ1-3; TRBD1 is a possible D gene (5 bases). Germline lookup yields CDR1 MGHDK and CDR2 SYGVNS. V lost 5 bases and J 8 bases, leaving 19 bases between the germline ends. The CDR3 consists of 15 residues. In DNA, the CDR3 is TGTGCCAGCAGTTTGGGAGGGGCGGGGGGAGACACCATATATTTT. Translated: CASSLGGAGGDTIYF.

The chain is built from TRBV20-1 and TRBJ2-3; 7 bases map to TRBD1. The germline V gene encodes CDR1 DFQATT and CDR2 SNEGSKA (reference sequence). V dropped 6 bases and J dropped 6; count of bases not matched to a gene: 12. The CDR3 contains 14 residues. Written as DNA, the CDR3 is TGCAGTGCCAACTACAGGGGCGGTGGGGATACGCAGTATTTT. Amino acids: CSANYRGGGDTQYF.

The V call is TRBV29-1, the J call TRBJ2-5; 9 nucleotides agree with TRBD2. This CDR3 region has 11 residues. Germline trimming cut 3 bases from V and 10 bases from J; bases unmatched to any gene: 3. CDR1 SQVTM and CDR2 ANQGSEA come from the germline V gene. The CDR3 reads CSVDGREGQYF. CDR3 in DNA: TGCAGCGTTGATGGGCGGGAGGGCCAGTACTTC.

A remark on this clonotype: One base away lies a much larger clone, so this may be a sequencing read error. The rearrangement uses TRBV28 and TRBJ1-1, with no clear D. Germline V gene sequence: CDR1 MDHEN, CDR2 SYDVKM. The CDR3 runs to 12 residues. The CDR3 reads CAGSFVHTEAFF. The CDR3 nucleotides read TGTGCCGGCAGTTTTGTACACACTGAAGCTTTCTTT.

The rearrangement uses TRBV7-2 and TRBJ1-4; weak D call: TRBD1 (6 bases). Germline V lookup: CDR1 SGHTA, CDR2 FQGNSA. V was clipped by 2 bases and J by 10 bases, with 14 bases between them. The CDR3 spans 14 residues. CDR3 DNA sequence: TGTGCCAGCAGCTTACAGGGGAATATGGGAAAACTGTTTTTT. Its protein is CASSLQGNMGKLFF.